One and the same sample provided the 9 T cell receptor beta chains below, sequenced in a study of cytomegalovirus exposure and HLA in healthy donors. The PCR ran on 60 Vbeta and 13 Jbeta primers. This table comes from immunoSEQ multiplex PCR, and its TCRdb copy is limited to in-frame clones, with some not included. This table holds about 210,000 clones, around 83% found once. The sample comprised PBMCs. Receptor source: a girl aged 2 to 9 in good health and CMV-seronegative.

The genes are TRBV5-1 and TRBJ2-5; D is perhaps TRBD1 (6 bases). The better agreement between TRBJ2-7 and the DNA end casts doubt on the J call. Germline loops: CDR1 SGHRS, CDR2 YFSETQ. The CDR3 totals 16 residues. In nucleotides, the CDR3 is TGCGCCAGCAGCCCCCGGAGTAGTGGACAGCTCTACGAGCAGTACTTC. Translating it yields CASSPRSSGQLYEQYF.

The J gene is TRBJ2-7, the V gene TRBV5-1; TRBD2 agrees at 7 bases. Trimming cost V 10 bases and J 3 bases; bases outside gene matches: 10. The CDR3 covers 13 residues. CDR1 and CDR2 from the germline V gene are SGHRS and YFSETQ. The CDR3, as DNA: TGCGCCGGTCCGAGCGGGGCCCTCTACGAGCAGTACTTC. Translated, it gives CAGPSGALYEQYF.

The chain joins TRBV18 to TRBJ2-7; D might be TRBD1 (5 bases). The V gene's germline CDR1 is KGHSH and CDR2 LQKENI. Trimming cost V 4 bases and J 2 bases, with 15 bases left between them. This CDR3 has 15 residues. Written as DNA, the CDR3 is TGTGCCAGCTCACTGGTTAGGCAGGGCCCCTACGAGCAGTACTTC. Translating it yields CASSLVRQGPYEQYF.

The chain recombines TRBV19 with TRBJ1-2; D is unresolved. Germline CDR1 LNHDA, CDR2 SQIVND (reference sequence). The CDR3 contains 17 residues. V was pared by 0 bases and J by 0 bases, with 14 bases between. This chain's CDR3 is CASSIDERSRANYGYTF. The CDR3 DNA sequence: TGTGCCAGTAGTATAGATGAACGGAGTCGAGCTAACTATGGCTACACCTTC.

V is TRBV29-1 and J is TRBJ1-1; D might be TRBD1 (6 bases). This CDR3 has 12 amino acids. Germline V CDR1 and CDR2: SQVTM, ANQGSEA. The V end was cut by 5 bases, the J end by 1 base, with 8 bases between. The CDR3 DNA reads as TGCAGCGTTTCACAGGGGAACACTGAAGCTTTCTTT. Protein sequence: CSVSQGNTEAFF.

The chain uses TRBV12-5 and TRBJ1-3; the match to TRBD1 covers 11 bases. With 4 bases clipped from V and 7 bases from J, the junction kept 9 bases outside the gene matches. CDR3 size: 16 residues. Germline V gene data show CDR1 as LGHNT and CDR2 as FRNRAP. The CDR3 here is CASGWNIRDRGNTIYF. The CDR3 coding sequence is TGTGCTAGTGGTTGGAACATCCGGGACAGGGGGAACACCATATATTTT.

The CDR3 reads CAIRDPGGYYEQYF. Written as DNA, the CDR3 is TGTGCCATCAGAGACCCAGGGGGATACTACGAGCAGTACTTC. V usage is TRBV10-3 and J usage is TRBJ2-7, with 7 bases matching TRBD1. Losses at the gene ends were 6 bases for V and 3 bases for J; bases not matched to a gene: 8. Germline values: CDR1 ENHRY, CDR2 SYGVKD. The CDR3 is 14 amino acids.

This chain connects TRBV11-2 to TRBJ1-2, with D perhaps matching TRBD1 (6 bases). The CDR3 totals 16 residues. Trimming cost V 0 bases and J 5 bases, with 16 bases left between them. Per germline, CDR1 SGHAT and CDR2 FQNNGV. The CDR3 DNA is TGTGCCAGCAGCTTAGACAGGGACACCCGGACTTATGGCTACACCTTC. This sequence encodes CASSLDRDTRTYGYTF.

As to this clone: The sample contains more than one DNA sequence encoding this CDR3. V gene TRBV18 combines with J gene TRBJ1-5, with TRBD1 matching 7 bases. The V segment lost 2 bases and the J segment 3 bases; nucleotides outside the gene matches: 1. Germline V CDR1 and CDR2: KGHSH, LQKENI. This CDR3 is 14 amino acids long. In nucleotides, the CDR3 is TGTGCCAGCTCACCAGGGACAGACAATCAGCCCCAGCATTTT. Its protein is CASSPGTDNQPQHF. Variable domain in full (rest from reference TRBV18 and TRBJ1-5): NAGVMQNPRHLVRRRGQEARLRCSPMKGHSHVYWYRQLPEEGLKFMVYLQKENIIDESGMPKERFSAEFPKEGPSILRIQQVVRGDSAAYFCASSPGTDNQPQHFGDGTRLSIL.